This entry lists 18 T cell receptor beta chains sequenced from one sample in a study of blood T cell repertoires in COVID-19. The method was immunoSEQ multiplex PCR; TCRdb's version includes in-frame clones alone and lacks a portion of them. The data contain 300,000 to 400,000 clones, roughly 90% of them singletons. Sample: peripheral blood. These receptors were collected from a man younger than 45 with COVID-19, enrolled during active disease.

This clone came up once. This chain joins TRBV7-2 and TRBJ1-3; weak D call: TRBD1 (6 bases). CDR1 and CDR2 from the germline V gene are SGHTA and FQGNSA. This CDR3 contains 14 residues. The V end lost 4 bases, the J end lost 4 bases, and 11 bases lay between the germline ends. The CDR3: CASSSTGSGNTIYF. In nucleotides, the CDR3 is TGTGCCAGCAGCTCAACAGGGTCGGGAAACACCATATATTTT.

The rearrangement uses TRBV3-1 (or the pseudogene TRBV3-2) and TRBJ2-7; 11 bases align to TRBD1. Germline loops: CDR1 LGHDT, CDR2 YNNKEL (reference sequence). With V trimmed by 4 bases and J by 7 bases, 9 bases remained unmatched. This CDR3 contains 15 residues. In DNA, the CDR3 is TGTGCCAGCAGCCGGGACAGGGGGTTACGGGAGGAGCAGTACTTC. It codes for CASSRDRGLREEQYF.

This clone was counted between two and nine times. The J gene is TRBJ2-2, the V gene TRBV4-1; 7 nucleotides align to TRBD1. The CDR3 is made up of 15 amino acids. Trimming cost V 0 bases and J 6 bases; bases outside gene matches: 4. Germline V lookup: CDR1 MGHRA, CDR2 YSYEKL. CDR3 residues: CASSQDHRGSGELFF. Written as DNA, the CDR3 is TGCGCCAGCAGCCAAGACCACAGGGGATCCGGGGAGCTGTTTTTT.

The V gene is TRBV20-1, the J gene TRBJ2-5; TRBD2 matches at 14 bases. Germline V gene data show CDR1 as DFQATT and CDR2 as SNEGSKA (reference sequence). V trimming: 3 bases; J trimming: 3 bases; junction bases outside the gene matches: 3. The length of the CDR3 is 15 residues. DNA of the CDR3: TGCAGTGCTAGTCCGGGACTAGCGGGAGAAGAGACCCAGTACTTC. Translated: CSASPGLAGEETQYF.

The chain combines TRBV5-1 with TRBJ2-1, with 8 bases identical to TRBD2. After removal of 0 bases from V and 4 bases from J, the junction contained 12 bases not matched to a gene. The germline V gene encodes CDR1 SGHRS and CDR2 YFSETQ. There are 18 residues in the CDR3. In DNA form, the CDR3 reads TGCGCCAGCAGCTTGGCGAGCGGGAGCCAGTCCGGATACAATGAGCAGTTCTTC. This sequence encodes CASSLASGSQSGYNEQFF.

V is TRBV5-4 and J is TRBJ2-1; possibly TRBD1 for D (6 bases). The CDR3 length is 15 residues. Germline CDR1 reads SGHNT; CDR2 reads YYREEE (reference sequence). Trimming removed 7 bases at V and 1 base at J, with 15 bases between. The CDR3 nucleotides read TGTGCCAGCGGGGTGGGGCAGGGGTCCTACAATGAGCAGTTCTTC. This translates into CASGVGQGSYNEQFF.

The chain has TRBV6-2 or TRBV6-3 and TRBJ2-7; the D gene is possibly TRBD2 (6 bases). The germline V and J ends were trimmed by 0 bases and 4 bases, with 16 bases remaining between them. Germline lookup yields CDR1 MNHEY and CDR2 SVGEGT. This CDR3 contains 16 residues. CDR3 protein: CASSYSAGTGNYEQYF. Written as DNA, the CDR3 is TGTGCCAGCAGTTACTCGGCCGGGACTGGAAATTACGAGCAGTACTTC.

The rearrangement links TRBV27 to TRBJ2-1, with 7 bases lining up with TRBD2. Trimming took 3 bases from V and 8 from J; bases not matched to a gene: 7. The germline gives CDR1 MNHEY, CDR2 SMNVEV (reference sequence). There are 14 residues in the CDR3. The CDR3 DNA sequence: TGTGCCAGCAGTTTGAGAGCGGGATCGGATGAGCAGTTCTTC. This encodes CASSLRAGSDEQFF.

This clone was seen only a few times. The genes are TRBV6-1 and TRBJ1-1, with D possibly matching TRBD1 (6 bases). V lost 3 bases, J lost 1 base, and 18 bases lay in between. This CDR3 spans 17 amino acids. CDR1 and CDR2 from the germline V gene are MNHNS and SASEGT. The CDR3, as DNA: TGTGCCAGCAGTGACCGGTCGAGGGGGACAACGAACACTGAAGCTTTCTTT. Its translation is CASSDRSRGTTNTEAFF.

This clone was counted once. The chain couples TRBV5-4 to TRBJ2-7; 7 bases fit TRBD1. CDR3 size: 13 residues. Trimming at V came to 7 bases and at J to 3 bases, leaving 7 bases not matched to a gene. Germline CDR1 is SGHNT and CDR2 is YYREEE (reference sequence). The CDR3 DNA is TGTGCCAGCTCAGTACAGGGGCTCTACGAGCAGTACTTC. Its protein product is CASSVQGLYEQYF.

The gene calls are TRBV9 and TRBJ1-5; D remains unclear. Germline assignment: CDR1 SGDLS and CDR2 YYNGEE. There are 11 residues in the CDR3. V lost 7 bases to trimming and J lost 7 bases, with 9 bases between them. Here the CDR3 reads CASYAGQPQHF. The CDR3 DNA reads TGTGCCAGCTACGCCGGGCAGCCCCAGCATTTT.

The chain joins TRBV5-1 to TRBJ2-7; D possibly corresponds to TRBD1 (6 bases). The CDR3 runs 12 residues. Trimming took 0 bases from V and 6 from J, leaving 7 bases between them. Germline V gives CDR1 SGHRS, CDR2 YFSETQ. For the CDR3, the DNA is TGCGCCAGCAGCTTGGAAGGGGGCGAGCAGTACTTC. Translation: CASSLEGGEQYF.

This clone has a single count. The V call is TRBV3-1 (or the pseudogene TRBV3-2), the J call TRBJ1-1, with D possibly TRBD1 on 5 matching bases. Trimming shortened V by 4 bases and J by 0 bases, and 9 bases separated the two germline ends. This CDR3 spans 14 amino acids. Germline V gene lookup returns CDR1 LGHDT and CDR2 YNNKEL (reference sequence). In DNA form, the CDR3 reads TGTGCCAGCAGCCCGACAGTCATGAACACTGAAGCTTTCTTT. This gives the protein CASSPTVMNTEAFF.

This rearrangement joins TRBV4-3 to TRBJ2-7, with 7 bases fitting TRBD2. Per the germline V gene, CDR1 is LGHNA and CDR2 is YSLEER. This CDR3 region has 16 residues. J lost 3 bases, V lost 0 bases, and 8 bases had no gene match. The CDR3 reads CASSQDKSSGFYEQYF. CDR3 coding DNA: TGCGCCAGCAGCCAAGATAAGTCTAGCGGCTTCTACGAGCAGTACTTC.

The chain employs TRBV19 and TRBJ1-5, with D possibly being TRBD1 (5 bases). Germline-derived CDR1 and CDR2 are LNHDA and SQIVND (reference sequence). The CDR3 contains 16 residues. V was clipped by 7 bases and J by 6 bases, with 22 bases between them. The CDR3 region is CASKRSGGNRGQPQHF. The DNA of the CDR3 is TGTGCCAGTAAAAGGTCGGGGGGGAATCGTGGTCAGCCCCAGCATTTT.

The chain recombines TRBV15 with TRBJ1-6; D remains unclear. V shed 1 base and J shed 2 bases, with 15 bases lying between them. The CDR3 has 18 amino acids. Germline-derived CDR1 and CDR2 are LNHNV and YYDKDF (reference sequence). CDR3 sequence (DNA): TGTGCCACCAGCAGAGTGGGAGTGGCAGGAACCTATAATTCACCCCTCCACTTT. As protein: CATSRVGVAGTYNSPLHF. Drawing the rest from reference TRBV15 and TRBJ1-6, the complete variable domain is DAMVIQNPRYQVTQFGKPVTLSCSQTLNHNVMYWYQQKSSQAPKLLFHYYDKDFNNEADTPDNFQSRRPNTSFCFLDIRSPGLGDTAMYLCATSRVGVAGTYNSPLHFGNGTRLTVT.

DNA of the CDR3: TGTGCCTTAGGAATCGACAGTAGCAATCAGCCCCAGCATTTT. Residues: CALGIDSSNQPQHF. V and J are TRBV30 and TRBJ1-5; perhaps TRBD1 as D (5 bases). Germline-derived CDR1 and CDR2 are GTSNPN and SVGIG (reference sequence). V lost 7 bases, J lost 0 bases, and 13 bases lay in between. The CDR3 spans 14 residues.

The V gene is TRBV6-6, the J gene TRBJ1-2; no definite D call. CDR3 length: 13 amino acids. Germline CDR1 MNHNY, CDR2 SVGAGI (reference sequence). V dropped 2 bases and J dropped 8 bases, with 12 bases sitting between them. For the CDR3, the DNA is TGTGCCAGCAGTTACCCCTCGGGGAACGGCTACACCTTC. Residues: CASSYPSGNGYTF.